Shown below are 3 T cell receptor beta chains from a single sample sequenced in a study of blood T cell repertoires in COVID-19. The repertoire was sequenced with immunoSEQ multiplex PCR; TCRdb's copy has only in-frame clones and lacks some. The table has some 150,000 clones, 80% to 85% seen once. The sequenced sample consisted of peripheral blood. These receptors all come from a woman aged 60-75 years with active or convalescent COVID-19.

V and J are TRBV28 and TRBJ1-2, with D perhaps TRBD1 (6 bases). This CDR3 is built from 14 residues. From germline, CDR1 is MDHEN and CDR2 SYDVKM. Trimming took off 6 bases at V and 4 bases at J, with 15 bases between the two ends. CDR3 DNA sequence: TGTGCCAGCAGCCCCCCGGACAGCCCCTATGGCTACACCTTC. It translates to CASSPPDSPYGYTF.

In nucleotides, the CDR3 is TGTGCCACCAGTGACCCTACGACAGGGAATGAAAAACTGTTTTTT. Its translation is CATSDPTTGNEKLFF. This sequence joins TRBV24-1 and TRBJ1-4; 7 bases line up with TRBD1. The CDR3 has 15 amino acids. The V and J ends lost 4 bases and 5 bases, in that order; junction bases with no gene match: 6. Germline lookup yields CDR1 KGHDR and CDR2 SFDVKD.

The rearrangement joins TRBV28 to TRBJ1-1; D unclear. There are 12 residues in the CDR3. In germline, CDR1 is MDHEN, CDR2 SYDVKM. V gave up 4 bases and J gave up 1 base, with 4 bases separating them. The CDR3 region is CASSSGNTEAFF. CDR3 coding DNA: TGTGCCAGCAGTTCAGGGAACACTGAAGCTTTCTTT.